This T cell receptor (beta chain) was found in a study of blood T cell repertoires in COVID-19. Germline-derived CDR1 and CDR2 are SNHLY and FYNNEI. V was cut by 10 bases and J by 5 bases, with 12 bases left in between. The CDR3 has 13 residues. The table came from immunoSEQ multiplex PCR; TCRdb's copy has only in-frame clones and leaves some out. The data contain 210,000 or so clones, about nine tenths of them singletons. Material: peripheral blood. The chain uses TRBV2 and TRBJ1-6; perhaps TRBD1 as D (5 bases). The source is a woman aged 55-70 years with acute or convalescent COVID-19. DNA for the CDR3: TGTGCCACCCTGACAGAGAATAATTCACCCCTCCACTTT. Protein product: CATLTENNSPLHF.